The rows below give T cell receptor beta chains drawn from one sample of a study of patients and donors after allogeneic stem cell transplantation. TCRdb used MiXCR to reprocess the RT-PCR reads, holding one entry per CDR3 protein. This table has about a million distinct CDR3 sequences, more than 15% appearing once. The sample taken for sequencing was blood, either unsorted or a sorted T cell fraction (not recorded which). These receptors all stem from a human donor who was either an allogeneic HSCT recipient or a stem cell or donor lymphocyte infusion donor (not recorded which). It is not recorded whose cells these are; they may come from a transplant donor. Both conserved end residues are part of each CDR3. The order of the fields is V gene, clone size, J gene, D gene, CDR3 protein, CDR3 DNA. D genes are given only for firm matches. The size field is filled for only some rows; it gives once, few, many or a size class.

>TRBV6-5|-|TRBJ2-7|-
CASSYSDRLSSYEQYF
TGTGCCAGCAGTTATTCGGACCGACTGAGCTCCTACGAGCAGTACTTC
>TRBV10-3|few|TRBJ2-7|TRBD1
CAISSPGQGAYEQYF
TGTGCCATCAGTTCTCCGGGACAGGGAGCCTACGAGCAGTACTTC
>TRBV6-5|-|TRBJ1-2|TRBD1
CASSYISQGGLSYGYTF
TGTGCCAGCAGTTATATTTCACAGGGGGGCTTAAGCTATGGCTACACCTTC
>TRBV6-5|-|TRBJ1-6|TRBD1
CASSYGWAGGNSPLHF
TGTGCCAGCAGTTACGGGTGGGCAGGGGGCAATTCACCCCTCCACTTT
>TRBV12-3/TRBV12-4|few|TRBJ1-5|-
CASSFGSGTSNQPQHF
TGTGCCAGCAGTTTTGGTTCGGGGACCAGCAATCAGCCCCAGCATTTT
>TRBV9|few|TRBJ2-2|TRBD2
CASSGRLAGPPGDTGELFF
TGTGCCAGCAGCGGTCGACTAGCGGGCCCCCCGGGGGATACCGGGGAGCTGTTTTTT
>TRBV3-1|-|TRBJ2-3|-
CASSRQGSGRSTQYF
TGTGCCAGCAGCCGGCAAGGTTCAGGGAGGAGTACGCAGTATTTT
>TRBV5-1|-|TRBJ2-2|-
CASSQLGSTGELFF
TGCGCCAGCAGCCAGCTAGGATCCACCGGGGAGCTGTTTTTT
>TRBV15|-|TRBJ2-1|-
CATSRAPKTGEQFF
TGTGCCACCAGCAGAGCCCCCAAGACCGGTGAGCAGTTCTTC
>TRBV10-3|few|TRBJ1-2|-
CATRAGEGYTF
TGTGCCACCCGGGCAGGGGAAGGCTACACCTTC
>TRBV20-1|few|TRBJ2-2|-
CSARAPLNTGELFF
TGCAGTGCTCGGGCCCCTCTGAACACCGGGGAGCTGTTTTTT
>TRBV6-5|-|TRBJ2-7|-
CASSSEGLTIAFYEQYF
TGTGCCAGCAGTTCCGAGGGGTTAACCATCGCCTTCTACGAGCAGTACTTC
>TRBV24-1|-|TRBJ2-5|TRBD1
CATSDLGQGQGETQYF
TGTGCCACCAGTGATTTAGGACAGGGGCAGGGAGAGACCCAGTACTTC
>TRBV30|once|TRBJ1-1|-
CAWSASMFARAFF
TGTGCCTGGAGCGCTTCTATGTTCGCCCGAGCTTTCTTT
>TRBV15|-|TRBJ2-7|TRBD1
CATSRDVRTGAPYEQYF
TGTGCCACCAGCAGAGATGTGAGGACAGGGGCCCCCTACGAGCAGTACTTC
>TRBV7-2|few|TRBJ1-6|-
CASSLAGRFAPSYNSPLHF
TGTGCCAGCAGCTTAGCGGGACGGTTTGCTCCTTCCTATAATTCACCCCTCCACTTT
>TRBV20-1|-|TRBJ2-5|TRBD2
CSARVPAGGSETQYF
TGCAGTGCTAGAGTTCCAGCGGGGGGGTCCGAGACCCAGTACTTC
>TRBV27|-|TRBJ2-7|TRBD2
CASSLSGGAYYEQYF
TGTGCCAGCAGTTTATCGGGAGGGGCCTACTACGAGCAGTACTTC
>TRBV10-3|few|TRBJ2-2|TRBD1
CAIRMGQGVTGELFF
TGTGCCATCAGAATGGGACAGGGGGTCACCGGGGAGCTGTTTTTT
>TRBV29-1|-|TRBJ2-2|-
CSGGETGELFF
TGCAGCGGCGGCGAAACCGGGGAGCTGTTTTTT
>TRBV6-6|few|TRBJ2-1|-
CASRSGNEQFF
TGTGCCAGCAGGTCTGGCAATGAGCAGTTCTTC
>TRBV4-2|few|TRBJ2-3|TRBD2
CASSQEASGGVTDTQYF
TGTGCCAGCAGCCAAGAGGCTAGCGGGGGGGTCACAGATACGCAGTATTTT
>TRBV25-1|few|TRBJ1-1|-
CASSESGRGDTEAFF
TGTGCCAGCAGTGAATCAGGTAGAGGGGACACTGAAGCTTTCTTT
>TRBV6-1|few|TRBJ1-1|-
CASSEVAGRTEAFF
TGTGCCAGCAGTGAAGTAGCGGGGCGGACTGAAGCTTTCTTT
>TRBV10-3|medium-sized|TRBJ2-7|TRBD1
CAISRSKGAGDDEQYF
TGTGCCATCAGTAGATCAAAGGGGGCAGGGGACGACGAGCAGTACTTC
>TRBV24-1|-|TRBJ2-7|TRBD2
CATSDPRTSGSGSYEQYF
TGTGCCACCAGTGACCCAAGGACTAGCGGGAGTGGGTCCTACGAGCAGTACTTC